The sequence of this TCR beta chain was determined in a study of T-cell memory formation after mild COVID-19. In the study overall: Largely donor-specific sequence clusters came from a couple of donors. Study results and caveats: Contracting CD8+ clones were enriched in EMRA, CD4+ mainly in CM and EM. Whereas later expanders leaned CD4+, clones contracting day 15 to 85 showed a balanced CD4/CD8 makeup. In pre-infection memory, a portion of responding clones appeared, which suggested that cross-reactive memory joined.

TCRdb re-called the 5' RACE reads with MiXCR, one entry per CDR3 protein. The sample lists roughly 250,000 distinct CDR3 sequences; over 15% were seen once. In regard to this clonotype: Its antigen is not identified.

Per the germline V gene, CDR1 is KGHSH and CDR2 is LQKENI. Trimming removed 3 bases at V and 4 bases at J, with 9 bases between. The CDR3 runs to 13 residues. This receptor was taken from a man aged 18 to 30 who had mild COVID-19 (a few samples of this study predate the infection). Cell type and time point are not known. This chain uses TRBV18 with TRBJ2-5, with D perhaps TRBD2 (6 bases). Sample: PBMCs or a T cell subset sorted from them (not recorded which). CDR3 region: CASSPVGGETQYF. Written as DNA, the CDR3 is TGTGCCAGCTCACCGGTGGGGGGAGAGACCCAGTACTTC.